The 25 T cell receptor beta chains listed next were all sequenced from one sample in a study of immune evolution from preneoplasia to lung adenocarcinoma. Assay used: immunoSEQ multiplex PCR; TCRdb lists only in-frame clones, some missing. The sample yields about 27,000 clones, just under 75% seen once. Sequences were obtained from FFPE invasive lung adenocarcinoma tissue. The receptors shown here come from a person in their sixties with invasive lung adenocarcinoma. Some clones in this sample may be carry-over from other donors' samples.

This clone was seen once. The rearrangement joins TRBV11-2 to TRBJ2-3; perhaps TRBD2 as D (6 bases). Trimming took 1 base from V and 0 from J, leaving 8 bases between them. The CDR3 loop spans 15 amino acids. Germline V CDR1 and CDR2: SGHAT, FQNNGV. CDR3 nucleotide sequence: TGTGCCAGCAGCTTAGCGACTAGTAGCACAGATACGCAGTATTTT. This gives the protein CASSLATSSTDTQYF.

This chain joins TRBV9 and TRBJ1-3, with D possibly TRBD1 on 6 matching bases. The CDR3 totals 15 residues. Germline-derived CDR1 and CDR2 are SGDLS and YYNGEE. V was shortened by 1 base and J by 0 bases, with 8 bases between the two germline ends. CDR3 sequence reads: CASSVTDSSGNTIYF. DNA for the CDR3: TGTGCCAGCAGCGTAACGGACAGCTCTGGAAACACCATATATTTT.

Details on this clone: Germline and junction disagree at one end, which may indicate a read error. The rearrangement links TRBV6-6 to TRBJ1-2; D possibly corresponds to TRBD1 (6 bases). CDR1 is MNHNY and CDR2 is SVGAGI in the germline V gene (reference sequence). The CDR3 extends over 12 amino acids. This CDR3 is CASSARGGPPSF. The CDR3 DNA reads TGTGCCAGCAGTGCCCGCGGGGGCCCGCCTAGCTTC.

The chain links TRBV7-2 to TRBJ1-5; D not certain. Germline CDR1 is SGHTA and CDR2 is FQGNSA. V lost 5 bases and J lost 6, with 8 bases in between. The CDR3 contains 12 residues. Here the CDR3 reads CASSRPGQPQHF. The CDR3 nucleotides are TGTGCCAGCAGCCGACCGGGTCAGCCCCAGCATTTT.

The J gene is TRBJ1-1, the V gene TRBV10-3, with D unresolved. The CDR3 spans 13 residues. V shed 0 bases and J shed 8 bases, with 10 bases lying between them. The germline V gene has CDR1 ENHRY and CDR2 SYGVKD. The DNA for the CDR3 is TGTGCCATCAGTGAGTCGACTGTATGGGAAGCTTTCTTT. This codes for CAISESTVWEAFF.

The V gene is TRBV19, the J gene TRBJ1-2; D gene ambiguous. From germline, CDR1 is LNHDA and CDR2 SQIVND (reference sequence). The V end was cut by 0 bases, the J end by 7 bases, with 9 bases between. The length of the CDR3 is 13 residues. The CDR3 here is CASSIEGGGGYTF. CDR3 DNA sequence: TGTGCCAGTAGTATAGAGGGAGGCGGTGGCTACACCTTC.

CDR3 residues: CAWSGASRNTGELFF. CDR3 nucleotide sequence: TGTGCCTGGAGTGGAGCCTCTAGGAACACCGGGGAGCTGTTTTTT. The rearrangement joins TRBV30 to TRBJ2-2, with unresolved D. The CDR3 extends over 15 amino acids. The germline V gene has CDR1 GTSNPN and CDR2 SVGIG (reference sequence). Trimming took off 1 base at V and 1 base at J, with 10 bases between the two ends. Combining the CDR3 with reference TRBV30 and TRBJ2-2 gives the whole variable domain SQTIHQWPATLVQPVGSPLSLECTVEGTSNPNLYWYRQAAGRGLQLLFYSVGIGQISSEVPQNLSASRPQDRQFILSSKKLLLSDSGFYLCAWSGASRNTGELFFGEGSRLTVL.

The gene calls are TRBV7-2 and TRBJ2-3, with TRBD2 matching over 7 bases. The CDR3 covers 16 residues. Germline loops: CDR1 SGHTA, CDR2 FQGNSA. The J segment lost 5 bases and the V segment lost 2 bases, leaving 10 bases of the junction unmatched. The CDR3 nucleotides read TGTGCCAGCAGCTTAATATGGGGGAGGGCGAGAGATACGCAGTATTTT. It yields the protein CASSLIWGRARDTQYF.

This sequence joins TRBV2 and TRBJ2-7; D not certain. The ends were cut back, 5 bases at V and 7 bases at J, with 6 bases in the middle. Looked up from germline, CDR1 is SNHLY and CDR2 is FYNNEI. The CDR3 sequence is 10 residues long. The CDR3 is CASSLKEQYF. DNA for the CDR3: TGTGCCAGCAGTCTTAAAGAGCAGTACTTC.

V gene TRBV7-9 combines with J gene TRBJ2-7; D unresolved. Trimming removed 5 bases from V and 5 bases from J, with 16 bases in between. CDR3 size: 14 residues. CDR1 SEHNR and CDR2 FQNEAQ come from the germline V gene (reference sequence). In nucleotides, the CDR3 is TGTGCCAGCAGCCCCCCGGCACTACCGCACGAGCAGTACTTC. Protein sequence: CASSPPALPHEQYF.

The rearrangement links TRBV7-9 to TRBJ1-5; D may be TRBD1 (5 bases). Trimming left V 3 bases short and J 6 bases short, with 12 bases between. The germline V gene has CDR1 SEHNR and CDR2 FQNEAQ (reference sequence). The CDR3 has 14 residues. CDR3 DNA sequence: TGTGCCAGCAGCTTCGAGACAGATAGTCAGCCCCAGCATTTT. Residues: CASSFETDSQPQHF.

This clone is a singleton in its sample. The V and J genes are TRBV6-4 and TRBJ2-1, with TRBD1 identical over 9 bases. J gave up 6 bases and V 7 bases, and 7 bases lay outside the gene matches. The CDR3 loop spans 14 amino acids. Germline assignment: CDR1 MRHNA and CDR2 SNTAGT. The CDR3 coding sequence is TGTGCCAGCACCCCGGGACAGGGCATCAATGAGCAGTTCTTC. This gives the protein CASTPGQGINEQFF.

The rearrangement joins TRBV6-1 to TRBJ1-4; no firm D call. The CDR3 extends over 14 amino acids. The germline V and J ends were trimmed by 5 bases and 5 bases, with 12 bases remaining between them. Germline values: CDR1 MNHNS, CDR2 SASEGT. The CDR3 nucleotides are TGTGCCAGCAGTAGTGGGAGGGAGAATGAAAAACTGTTTTTT. This gives the protein CASSSGRENEKLFF.

The chain combines TRBV5-5 with TRBJ1-1; no reliable D call. The CDR3 runs to 13 residues. Germline V gene data show CDR1 as SGHKS and CDR2 as YYEKEE (reference sequence). The germline V and J ends were trimmed by 4 bases and 0 bases, with 7 bases remaining between them. CDR3 nucleotide sequence: TGTGCCAGCAGCCGTACAGTGAACACTGAAGCTTTCTTT. It is translated as CASSRTVNTEAFF.

The V gene is TRBV11-3, the J gene TRBJ2-7, with 9 nucleotides matching TRBD1. J lost 7 bases, V lost 4 bases, and 5 bases had no gene match. The CDR3 is made up of 13 amino acids. Per germline, CDR1 SGHNT and CDR2 YENEEA. For the CDR3, the DNA is TGTGCCAGCAGCTCGCTGACAGGGGGTGAGCAGTACTTC. This encodes CASSSLTGGEQYF.

The chain joins TRBV6-5 to TRBJ2-2, with D possibly being TRBD1 (6 bases). V was shortened by 6 bases and J by 6 bases, with 17 bases between the two germline ends. From germline, CDR1 is MNHEY and CDR2 SVGAGI. The CDR3 is 15 amino acids. This chain's CDR3 is CASSPEYRAAGELFF. The CDR3 bases are TGTGCCAGCAGCCCCGAATACAGGGCGGCCGGGGAGCTGTTTTTT.

The chain carries TRBV7-2 and TRBJ1-5; no clear D. Germline values: CDR1 SGHTA, CDR2 FQGNSA. The V end lost 5 bases, the J end lost 1 base, and 12 bases lay between the germline ends. The CDR3 sequence is 15 residues long. CDR3 coding DNA: TGTGCCAGCAGCCGTTGGGAGGTGAGCAATCAGCCCCAGCATTTT. Protein sequence: CASSRWEVSNQPQHF. The whole variable domain, filled in from reference TRBV7-2 and TRBJ1-5, reads GAGVSQSPSNKVTEKGKDVELRCDPISGHTALYWYRQSLGQGLEFLIYFQGNSAPDKSGLPSDRFSAERTGGSVSTLTIQRTQQEDSAVYLCASSRWEVSNQPQHFGDGTRLSIL.

The rearrangement uses TRBV18 and TRBJ1-5; no clear D. Looked up from germline, CDR1 is KGHSH and CDR2 is LQKENI. The V gene lost 4 bases and the J gene lost 7 bases, with 11 bases spanning the gap. There are 13 residues in the CDR3. DNA of the CDR3: TGTGCCAGCTCACGTGAAGATCGACAGCCCCAGCATTTT. Its protein product is CASSREDRQPQHF.

This clone has only one observation. This chain uses TRBV6-5 with TRBJ1-1; TRBD1 matches at 9 bases. V lost 5 bases, J lost 10 bases, and 14 bases stayed unmatched. Germline V gene lookup returns CDR1 MNHEY and CDR2 SVGAGI. The CDR3 is 15 residues long. Here the CDR3 DNA reads TGTGCCAGCAGTCGACCACCGGGACAGGGCCGCGGAGCTTTCTTT. It codes for CASSRPPGQGRGAFF.

This chain uses TRBV18 with TRBJ2-1; D remains ambiguous. The germline V and J ends were trimmed by 6 bases and 6 bases, with 12 bases remaining between them. The germline CDR1 and CDR2 sequences are KGHSH and LQKENI. This CDR3 region has 13 residues. The CDR3 spells CASSPSVANEQFF. CDR3 DNA sequence: TGTGCCAGCTCTCCCTCCGTAGCCAATGAGCAGTTCTTC.

This chain joins TRBV10-3 and TRBJ2-2, with TRBD2 matching 10 bases. Germline V gives CDR1 ENHRY, CDR2 SYGVKD. V lost 6 bases to trimming and J lost 4 bases; unmatched junction nucleotides: 8. CDR3 size: 16 residues. The CDR3 here is CAIREIAGGTTGELFF. The CDR3 DNA follows: TGTGCCATCAGGGAGATAGCGGGAGGAACCACCGGGGAGCTGTTTTTT.

V and J are TRBV6-1 and TRBJ2-1; 10 bases agree with TRBD1. Per the germline V gene, CDR1 is MNHNS and CDR2 is SASEGT. The J segment lost 10 bases and the V segment lost 6 bases, leaving 6 bases of the junction unmatched. CDR3 length equals 13 residues. The CDR3 DNA is TGTGCCAGCAGAGGGACAGGGGTAGGGGAGCAGTTCTTC. It specifies CASRGTGVGEQFF.

In DNA, the CDR3 is TGTGCCAGCACCAGGACAGGGGGCTACAATGAGCAGTTCTTC. Amino acid sequence: CASTRTGGYNEQFF. The chain employs TRBV28 and TRBJ2-1; 10 nucleotides match TRBD1. The V gene's germline CDR1 is MDHEN and CDR2 SYDVKM. The CDR3 spans 14 residues. The trim removed 7 bases at V and 3 bases at J, leaving 3 bases unmatched. The variable domain in full, with the rest retrieved from reference TRBV28 and TRBJ2-1, is DVKVTQSSRYLVKRTGEKVFLECVQDMDHENMFWYRQDPGLGLRLIYFSYDVKMKEKGDIPEGYSVSREKKERFSLILESASTNQTSMYLCASTRTGGYNEQFFGPGTRLTVL.

This clone showed up just once. V is TRBV18 and J is TRBJ2-1; 9 positions match TRBD2. This CDR3 contains 14 residues. CDR1 and CDR2 from the germline V gene are KGHSH and LQKENI. J lost 5 bases, V lost 3 bases, and 2 bases had no gene match. As DNA, the CDR3 is TGTGCCAGCTCACCGGCTAGCGGGGACAATGAGCAGTTCTTC. Its translation: CASSPASGDNEQFF.

The chain employs TRBV4-1 and TRBJ2-1; perhaps TRBD2 as D (7 bases). V was trimmed by 2 bases and J by 8 bases, leaving 16 bases between them. CDR3 length: 15 residues. Germline CDR1 is MGHRA and CDR2 is YSYEKL. This chain's CDR3 is CASSQPRGAGYEQFF. The CDR3 bases are TGCGCCAGCAGCCAACCTCGGGGGGCGGGCTATGAGCAGTTCTTC.